The present TCR beta chain was sequenced within a study of CD8 T cells in ankylosing spondylitis. Generation of TCR beta libraries employed quantitative 5'-RACE incorporating molecular barcodes. TCRdb redid the calling of the 5' RACE reads with MiXCR, one entry per CDR3 protein. This table holds roughly 450,000 distinct CDR3 sequences, roughly 25% found once. This CDR3 is 15 amino acids long. The V and J ends lost 0 bases and 6 bases respectively, with 15 bases between them. Per germline, CDR1 SGHRS and CDR2 YFSETQ. Study outcomes and limitations: Matched ankylosing spondylitis synovial fluid reportedly contained a significantly enriched population of disease-linked clones. Made up of eight highly homologous variants, a TCR beta motif appeared characteristic of ankylosing spondylitis blood.

This clonotype came up a few times. Its cognate antigen is unknown. The sequence was obtained from a male donor with ankylosing spondylitis. The sequenced material came from blood, either unsorted or a sorted T cell fraction (not recorded which). The V call is TRBV5-1, the J call TRBJ1-2; no definite D call. The CDR3 DNA follows: TGCGCCAGCAGCTTGGTCGCGGGAGTCGTTGATGGCTACACCTTC. Residues: CASSLVAGVVDGYTF.